This T cell receptor (beta chain) emerged from a study of blood T cell repertoires in COVID-19. About the research overall: COVID-19 samples from acute and convalescent phases originated in the United States, Italy and Spain. Sources were T cells, B-cell-depleted T cells, or PBMCs; the material itself was cDNA or gDNA.

The Seattle site enrolled patients during active infection and followed them longitudinally. Method: immunoSEQ multiplex PCR; TCRdb's copy keeps in-frame clones and lacks some. This sample carries 55,000 to 75,000 clones, approximately 84% of them seen once, and the ten largest clones take around 9.6%. The receptor's source is a man aged 80 or over with COVID-19, enrolled during active disease. The sequenced sample consisted of peripheral blood.

CDR3 sequence reads: CAWRIAGTGGYGYTF. The DNA for the CDR3 is TGTGCCTGGAGGATAGCCGGGACAGGGGGCTATGGCTACACCTTC. The gene calls are TRBV30 and TRBJ1-2; 11 positions match TRBD1. CDR3 length: 15 residues. Germline loops: CDR1 GTSNPN, CDR2 SVGIG (reference sequence). J lost 4 bases, V lost 3 bases, and 7 bases had no gene match.